Listed below are T cell receptor beta chains from one sample, sequenced in a study of T cells in localized non-small cell lung cancer. TCRdb's table, derived via immunoSEQ multiplex PCR, lists solely in-frame clones and lacks some. Of roughly 30,000 clones listed, approximately 90% are singletons. The source material was peripheral blood, sampled before any cancer treatment. The source is a female donor at least 60 years old with stage I lung adenocarcinoma. The CDR3 runs from the conserved cysteine through the conserved F or W. The D gene is left open where the match is weak. The size of a clone is reported for some rows only, either as once, few or many, or as a class for expanded clones.

V gene	J gene	D gene	clone size	CDR3 protein	CDR3 DNA
TRBV28	TRBJ2-5	-	-	CASTTGSTGTQYF	TGTGCCAGCACCACGGGCTCGACCGGGACCCAGTACTTC
TRBV9	TRBJ1-2	TRBD1	-	CASSVAGTGLNGYTF	TGTGCCAGCAGCGTGGCCGGGACAGGGCTGAATGGCTACACCTTC
TRBV6-5	TRBJ1-3	-	-	CASGSLSGNTIYF	TGTGCCAGCGGAAGCCTTAGCGGAAACACCATATATTTT
TRBV5-1	TRBJ1-1	-	once	CASSLGRTVAEAFF	TGCGCCAGCAGCTTGGGACGGACTGTCGCCGAAGCTTTCTTT
TRBV18	TRBJ1-1	TRBD1	few	CASSPGTGNTEAFF	TGTGCCAGCTCCCCCGGGACAGGGAACACTGAAGCTTTCTTT
TRBV6-5	TRBJ2-7	-	-	CASSYSDGSYEQYF	TGTGCCAGCAGTTACTCAGACGGCTCCTACGAGCAGTACTTC
TRBV29-1	TRBJ1-1	-	-	CIAERETEAFF	TGCATCGCGGAAAGGGAAACTGAAGCTTTCTTT
TRBV18	TRBJ2-3	-	-	CASSPARFNTDTQYF	TGTGCCAGCTCACCAGCCCGGTTTAACACAGATACGCAGTATTTT
TRBV6-5	TRBJ2-7	TRBD2	once	CASRLYGREKNEQYF	TGTGCCAGCAGGCTTTACGGGAGGGAGAAGAACGAGCAGTACTTC
TRBV5-4	TRBJ2-3	TRBD2	-	CASSLGGSGADTQYF	TGTGCCAGCAGCTTGGGCGGGAGTGGGGCAGATACGCAGTATTTT
TRBV7-9	TRBJ2-5	TRBD2	-	CASKASGGPGETQYF	TGTGCCAGCAAGGCTAGCGGGGGGCCGGGAGAGACCCAGTACTTC
TRBV7-3	TRBJ2-1	-	-	CASSRTGTSNEQFF	TGTGCCAGCAGCAGAACCGGGACATCCAATGAGCAGTTCTTC
TRBV5-5	TRBJ1-2	-	few	CASSEHLTGNYGYTF	TGTGCCAGCAGCGAACACCTAACAGGCAACTATGGCTACACCTTC
TRBV28	TRBJ2-4	-	-	CASSTTRVINIQYF	TGTGCCAGCAGCACTACCCGGGTGATTAACATTCAGTACTTC
TRBV2	TRBJ1-1	TRBD1	-	CASSRDSNTEAFF	TGTGCCAGCAGCCGGGACAGCAACACTGAAGCTTTCTTT
TRBV9	TRBJ2-1	TRBD2	-	CASSVDSGVYNEQFF	TGTGCCAGCAGCGTAGATAGCGGGGTCTACAATGAGCAGTTCTTC
TRBV5-1	TRBJ1-2	TRBD1	-	CASSRGQPFNGYTF	TGCGCCAGCAGCCGGGGACAGCCTTTTAATGGCTACACCTTC
TRBV5-4	TRBJ2-7	-	-	CASSRPSYEQYF	TGTGCCAGCAGCCGGCCTAGCTACGAGCAGTACTTC
TRBV5-1	TRBJ2-7	-	-	CASSLLPGNYEQYF	TGCGCCAGCAGCTTGTTGCCCGGGAACTACGAGCAGTACTTC
TRBV5-1	TRBJ2-5	-	-	CASSQGTLGEKTQYF	TGCGCCAGCAGCCAAGGGACATTAGGAGAGAAGACCCAGTACTTC
TRBV7-2	TRBJ1-4	-	-	CASSLRVRWGTNEKLFF	TGTGCCAGCAGCTTAAGGGTCCGTTGGGGAACTAATGAAAAACTGTTTTTT
TRBV9	TRBJ2-1	-	-	CASSVVSGHNEQFF	TGTGCCAGCAGCGTAGTGAGTGGTCACAATGAGCAGTTCTTC
TRBV10-1	TRBJ2-7	-	-	CASSEASYEQYF	TGCGCCAGCAGTGAGGCGTCCTACGAGCAGTACTTC
TRBV11-2	TRBJ1-1	-	-	CASSQGGGGNTEAFF	TGTGCCAGCAGCCAAGGTGGGGGGGGGAACACTGAAGCTTTCTTT
TRBV12-2	TRBJ1-2	-	once	CASRSGTGQRQTNYGYTF	TGTGCAAGTCGATCGGGAACGGGACAGCGTCAAACTAACTATGGCTACACCTTC
TRBV11-3	TRBJ1-1	-	-	CASSLEGEGTEAFF	TGTGCCAGCAGCTTAGAAGGGGAAGGCACTGAAGCTTTCTTT
TRBV2	TRBJ2-3	-	-	CASSDGTQTSTDTQYF	TGTGCCAGCAGCGATGGCACCCAAACTAGCACAGATACGCAGTATTTT
TRBV7-2	TRBJ1-2	-	-	CASSLTWGGFYGYTF	TGTGCCAGCAGCTTAACTTGGGGAGGGTTCTATGGCTACACCTTC
TRBV5-4	TRBJ1-1	TRBD1	-	CASRGTGDTEAFF	TGTGCCAGCAGAGGGACAGGGGACACTGAAGCTTTCTTT
TRBV30	TRBJ1-1	TRBD1	-	CAWSVPGQGAVNTEAFF	TGTGCCTGGAGTGTCCCGGGACAGGGGGCAGTTAACACTGAAGCTTTCTTT
TRBV7-9	TRBJ2-1	TRBD1	-	CASSTQGAGEQFF	TGTGCCAGCAGCACACAGGGGGCTGGTGAGCAGTTCTTC
TRBV30	TRBJ2-1	-	-	CAWRAYNEQFF	TGTGCCTGGAGAGCCTACAATGAGCAGTTCTTC
TRBV11-2	TRBJ2-7	TRBD1	-	CASSGTGGGYEQYF	TGTGCCAGCAGCGGGACAGGGGGCGGGTACGAGCAGTACTTC
TRBV5-6	TRBJ2-1	-	-	CASSPGTQQYNEQFF	TGTGCCAGCAGTCCCGGGACCCAACAGTACAATGAGCAGTTCTTC
TRBV27	TRBJ2-1	-	-	CASSTGQTGPRVNEQFF	TGTGCCAGCAGTACCGGACAGACGGGCCCCAGGGTCAATGAGCAGTTCTTC
TRBV27	TRBJ1-1	-	few	CASSGRRNTEAFF	TGTGCCAGCAGTGGACGGAGGAACACTGAAGCTTTCTTT
TRBV4-2	TRBJ2-3	-	-	CASSQDEASRGTDTQYF	TGTGCCAGCAGCCAAGATGAGGCTAGCAGAGGCACAGATACGCAGTATTTT
TRBV7-9	TRBJ1-1	-	once	CASSPPTGGGTEAFF	TGTGCCAGCAGCCCTCCGACGGGGGGTGGCACTGAAGCTTTCTTT
TRBV18	TRBJ1-5	-	-	CASSPSGAAGNQPQHF	TGTGCCAGCTCACCATCCGGGGCAGCGGGCAATCAGCCCCAGCATTTT
TRBV18	TRBJ1-4	-	-	CASSPYNPRINEKLFF	TGTGCCAGCTCACCATATAATCCGAGAATTAATGAAAAACTGTTTTTT
TRBV27	TRBJ1-1	TRBD1	-	CASSFGPGGTAFF	TGTGCCAGCAGTTTCGGTCCAGGGGGTACGGCTTTCTTT
TRBV30	TRBJ1-4	-	-	CAWSVQGEKLFF	TGTGCCTGGAGTGTACAAGGGGAAAAACTGTTTTTT
TRBV28	TRBJ2-5	-	-	CASSFGGAETQYF	TGTGCCAGCAGTTTCGGGGGCGCCGAGACCCAGTACTTC
TRBV10-3	TRBJ1-4	-	once	CAISESKGNEKLFF	TGTGCCATCAGTGAGTCGAAAGGGAATGAAAAACTGTTTTTT
TRBV27	TRBJ2-2	TRBD2	-	CASSSRPGGSGELFF	TGTGCCAGCAGTTCACGCCCCGGGGGGTCCGGGGAGCTGTTTTTT
TRBV19	TRBJ1-5	-	-	CASSVRVDQPQHF	TGTGCCAGTAGTGTCAGGGTAGATCAGCCCCAGCATTTT
TRBV28	TRBJ2-3	-	-	CASSAQGWSGTQYF	TGTGCCAGCAGTGCACAGGGTTGGAGCGGTACGCAGTATTTT
TRBV27	TRBJ2-2	TRBD2	-	CASPPGLAENTGELFF	TGTGCCAGCCCTCCAGGACTAGCGGAGAACACCGGGGAGCTGTTTTTT
TRBV10-2	TRBJ2-3	-	-	CASSPPSDTQYF	TGCGCCAGCAGCCCCCCATCCGATACGCAGTATTTT
TRBV18	TRBJ1-1	-	-	CASSTIEGKLAEAFF	TGTGCCAGCTCCACCATTGAGGGGAAATTGGCTGAAGCTTTCTTT
TRBV15	TRBJ1-5	-	-	CATSRGVAGSGQPQHF	TGTGCCACCAGCAGAGGAGTGGCGGGTTCGGGTCAGCCCCAGCATTTT
TRBV2	TRBJ2-5	-	-	CASTREGGPQETQYF	TGTGCCAGCACTAGAGAAGGGGGTCCCCAAGAGACCCAGTACTTC
TRBV6-6	TRBJ1-2	-	-	CASSSSGVYGYTF	TGTGCCAGCAGTTCGTCAGGGGTCTATGGCTACACCTTC
TRBV7-8	TRBJ1-1	TRBD1	once	CASSLQSGGANTEAFF	TGTGCCAGCAGCCTCCAATCAGGGGGCGCGAACACTGAAGCTTTCTTT
TRBV5-1	TRBJ2-3	-	-	CASGSRQSTDTQYF	TGCGCCAGCGGGTCACGGCAGAGCACAGATACGCAGTATTTT